This record concerns one TCR beta chain sequence. The sample holds many counts of this clonotype. Its antigen specificity is not known. There are no base qualities to consult, and no much larger clone falls within one base. The library came from PCR. The sequencer listed for this sample is Illumina HiSeq 2500. TCR libraries were prepared with molecular barcoding, using unique molecular identifiers to normalize TCRbeta repertoire quantification. TCRdb ran its own pipeline on the public reads, namely fastp trimming at Q25 and MiXCR clone calling, and kept in-frame beta chains. One record per CDR3 amino acid sequence lists the most common genes and DNA. For this sample the table gives a few hundred thousand distinct CDR3 sequences, of which 20% were detected only once. The ten most abundant clones make up 3.8% of the sample. The data belong to a study of T-cell reconstitution after alpha-beta-depleted transplantation in children (dated by TCRdb to 2016 to 2018). Background for the entire study: Using TCR repertoire profiling, the study followed T-cell immune reconstitution in a quantitative way in children after TCRalphabeta/CD19-depleted allogeneic hematopoietic cell transplantation.

V lost 1 base and J lost 11 bases; the stretch between them is 9 bases long. The CDR1 and CDR2 encoded by the germline V gene are SGHTA and FQGNSA. Reading from cysteine to phenylalanine, the CDR3 counts 12 amino acids. The DNA shown is the 36-base CDR3, in frame from base 1. The source material was PBMCs from the stem cell graft donor, sampled from the stem cell graft. Here the chain combines TRBV7-2 and TRBJ2-1; no D gene call is confident. The receptor was isolated from a human donor who donated a stem cell graft to a child with acute myeloid leukemia. The CDR3 corresponds to CASSLDGEKQFF. DNA sequence: TGTGCCAGCAGCTTAGATGGCGAGAAGCAGTTCTTC.